The rows below give T cell receptor beta chains drawn from one sample of a study of cytomegalovirus exposure and HLA in healthy donors. Some clones are missing from TCRdb's copy, which holds only in-frame ones; the method was immunoSEQ multiplex PCR. The table shows a few hundred thousand clones, with almost 80% occurring only once. Sequencing used PBMCs. The receptors stem from a man aged 18 to 30 in good health and CMV-seronegative. Both conserved end residues are part of each CDR3. Each record gives: CDR3 length, J gene, V gene, clone size, D gene, CDR3 protein, CDR3 DNA. D genes are given only for firm matches. Size is omitted from some rows. Given values are once, few, many or a class for expanded clones.

cdr3_length: 15
j_call: TRBJ2-3
v_call: TRBV11-3
clone_size: .
d_call: TRBD2
cdr3_aa: CASSQGLADTDTQYF
cdr3_nt: TGTGCCAGCAGCCAAGGACTAGCGGACACAGATACGCAGTATTTT

cdr3_length: 16
j_call: TRBJ2-1
v_call: TRBV7-3
clone_size: .
d_call: TRBD2
cdr3_aa: CASSPLGGGDLNEQFF
cdr3_nt: TGTGCCAGCAGCCCCCTTGGCGGGGGGGATCTAAATGAGCAGTTCTTC

cdr3_length: 14
j_call: TRBJ1-6
v_call: TRBV7-9
clone_size: once
d_call: TRBD1
cdr3_aa: CASSTGQGLSPLHF
cdr3_nt: TGTGCCAGCAGCACCGGACAGGGGTTGTCACCCCTCCACTTT

cdr3_length: 17
j_call: TRBJ2-7
v_call: TRBV4-2
clone_size: .
d_call: TRBD1
cdr3_aa: CASSQDQSQGAWYEQYF
cdr3_nt: TGTGCCAGCAGCCAAGATCAGTCCCAGGGGGCATGGTACGAGCAGTACTTC

cdr3_length: 14
j_call: TRBJ2-3
v_call: TRBV2
clone_size: many
d_call: TRBD2
cdr3_aa: CASSEASGGASQYF
cdr3_nt: TGTGCCAGCAGTGAAGCTAGCGGGGGGGCCTCACAGTATTTT

cdr3_length: 14
j_call: TRBJ2-2
v_call: TRBV6-5
clone_size: .
d_call: .
cdr3_aa: CASSYGPLVGELFF
cdr3_nt: TGTGCCAGCAGTTACGGGCCCCTGGTCGGGGAGCTGTTTTTT

cdr3_length: 16
j_call: TRBJ1-1
v_call: TRBV4-3
clone_size: .
d_call: .
cdr3_aa: CASSNRELSWDTEAFF
cdr3_nt: TGCGCCAGCAGTAACAGGGAGCTGAGTTGGGACACTGAAGCTTTCTTT

cdr3_length: 14
j_call: TRBJ2-3
v_call: TRBV2
clone_size: .
d_call: .
cdr3_aa: CASRLGRVQDTQYF
cdr3_nt: TGTGCCAGCAGACTGGGCAGGGTTCAAGATACGCAGTATTTT

cdr3_length: 18
j_call: TRBJ2-2
v_call: TRBV5-1
clone_size: .
d_call: TRBD2
cdr3_aa: CASSLALGLAGGPGELFF
cdr3_nt: TGCGCCAGCAGCTTGGCCCTGGGACTAGCGGGGGGGCCCGGGGAGCTGTTTTTT

cdr3_length: 18
j_call: TRBJ2-7
v_call: TRBV11-3
clone_size: .
d_call: TRBD1
cdr3_aa: CASSLDPPGTGTSYEQYF
cdr3_nt: TGTGCCAGCAGCTTAGACCCCCCCGGGACAGGGACCTCCTACGAGCAGTACTTC

cdr3_length: 12
j_call: TRBJ2-5
v_call: TRBV2
clone_size: few
d_call: .
cdr3_aa: CASSATQETQYF
cdr3_nt: TGTGCCAGCAGTGCCACTCAAGAGACCCAGTACTTC

cdr3_length: 14
j_call: TRBJ2-3
v_call: TRBV11-1
clone_size: .
d_call: .
cdr3_aa: CASSPLGLADTQYF
cdr3_nt: TGTGCCAGCAGCCCCCTAGGACTCGCAGATACGCAGTATTTT

cdr3_length: 14
j_call: TRBJ1-5
v_call: TRBV30
clone_size: .
d_call: .
cdr3_aa: CAWSTDPRGGAQHF
cdr3_nt: TGTGCCTGGAGTACCGACCCCAGGGGTGGAGCCCAGCATTTT

cdr3_length: 14
j_call: TRBJ1-5
v_call: TRBV6-5
clone_size: .
d_call: .
cdr3_aa: CASTKTGTNQPQHF
cdr3_nt: TGTGCCAGCACCAAGACAGGCACCAATCAGCCCCAGCATTTT

cdr3_length: 17
j_call: TRBJ1-5
v_call: TRBV4-2
clone_size: .
d_call: TRBD1
cdr3_aa: CASSQELYDRGRQPQHF
cdr3_nt: TGTGCCAGCAGCCAAGAATTGTATGACAGGGGGCGGCAGCCCCAGCATTTT

cdr3_length: 14
j_call: TRBJ1-6
v_call: TRBV2
clone_size: few
d_call: .
cdr3_aa: CATHPDRNNSPLHF
cdr3_nt: TGTGCCACCCACCCCGACAGGAATAATTCACCCCTCCACTTT

cdr3_length: 15
j_call: TRBJ2-5
v_call: TRBV4-3
clone_size: .
d_call: TRBD2
cdr3_aa: CASSQDLTSQETQYF
cdr3_nt: TGCGCCAGCAGCCAAGATTTGACTAGCCAGGAGACCCAGTACTTC

cdr3_length: 17
j_call: TRBJ2-2
v_call: TRBV28
clone_size: few
d_call: .
cdr3_aa: CASSLVGPSEYTGELFF
cdr3_nt: TGTGCCAGCAGTTTAGTGGGTCCTAGCGAGTACACCGGGGAGCTGTTTTTT

cdr3_length: 16
j_call: TRBJ1-1
v_call: TRBV7-8
clone_size: .
d_call: .
cdr3_aa: CASSFQAPGGSTEAFF
cdr3_nt: TGTGCCAGCAGCTTCCAGGCCCCGGGGGGTAGCACTGAAGCTTTCTTT

cdr3_length: 14
j_call: TRBJ2-7
v_call: TRBV19
clone_size: .
d_call: TRBD2
cdr3_aa: CASSKPSGRDEQYF
cdr3_nt: TGTGCCAGTAGTAAACCTAGCGGGAGGGATGAGCAGTACTTC

cdr3_length: 16
j_call: TRBJ2-1
v_call: TRBV15
clone_size: .
d_call: TRBD2
cdr3_aa: CATSRETSGSPGEQFF
cdr3_nt: TGTGCCACCAGCAGAGAGACTAGCGGGAGCCCTGGTGAGCAGTTCTTC

cdr3_length: 16
j_call: TRBJ2-6
v_call: TRBV11-3
clone_size: .
d_call: TRBD1
cdr3_aa: CASSLESTGEANVLTF
cdr3_nt: TGTGCCAGCAGCTTAGAGTCAACAGGGGAGGCCAACGTCCTGACTTTC

cdr3_length: 16
j_call: TRBJ2-1
v_call: TRBV4-1
clone_size: .
d_call: TRBD2
cdr3_aa: CASSQKASGFDNEQFF
cdr3_nt: TGCGCCAGCAGCCAAAAGGCTAGCGGGTTCGACAATGAGCAGTTCTTC

cdr3_length: 15
j_call: TRBJ2-7
v_call: TRBV6-1
clone_size: .
d_call: TRBD1
cdr3_aa: CASSDDRGRMDEQYF
cdr3_nt: TGTGCCAGCAGCGATGACAGGGGCCGGATGGACGAGCAGTACTTC

cdr3_length: 15
j_call: TRBJ1-4
v_call: TRBV4-3
clone_size: .
d_call: .
cdr3_aa: CASSPGTHTIGKLFF
cdr3_nt: TGCGCCAGCAGCCCTGGGACACACACAATCGGAAAACTGTTTTTT

cdr3_length: 13
j_call: TRBJ2-5
v_call: TRBV5-8
clone_size: .
d_call: .
cdr3_aa: CASHGGAWETQYF
cdr3_nt: TGTGCCTCACACGGAGGGGCGTGGGAGACCCAGTACTTC

cdr3_length: 13
j_call: TRBJ1-2
v_call: TRBV7-3
clone_size: .
d_call: .
cdr3_aa: CASSPLVGNGYTF
cdr3_nt: TGTGCCAGCAGCCCGCTGGTCGGGAATGGCTACACCTTC

cdr3_length: 15
j_call: TRBJ2-5
v_call: TRBV7-7
clone_size: .
d_call: TRBD1
cdr3_aa: CASSMDRVASETQYF
cdr3_nt: TGTGCTAGCAGCATGGACAGGGTTGCGAGCGAGACCCAGTACTTC

cdr3_length: 15
j_call: TRBJ2-2
v_call: TRBV7-3
clone_size: .
d_call: TRBD2
cdr3_aa: CASSLRAGGTGELFF
cdr3_nt: TGTGCCAGCAGCTTAAGGGCGGGAGGTACCGGGGAGCTGTTTTTT

cdr3_length: 16
j_call: TRBJ2-3
v_call: TRBV18
clone_size: .
d_call: TRBD2
cdr3_aa: CASSPQTSGGTDTQYF
cdr3_nt: TGTGCCAGCTCACCCCAGACTAGCGGAGGCACAGATACGCAGTATTTT

cdr3_length: 12
j_call: TRBJ2-1
v_call: TRBV6-5
clone_size: .
d_call: TRBD1
cdr3_aa: CASSRTGGEQFF
cdr3_nt: TGTGCCAGCAGTCGGACAGGGGGAGAGCAGTTCTTC

cdr3_length: 15
j_call: TRBJ2-2
v_call: TRBV28
clone_size: .
d_call: .
cdr3_aa: CASRGGQAGTGELFF
cdr3_nt: TGTGCCAGCAGGGGGGGGCAGGCGGGGACCGGGGAGCTGTTTTTT

cdr3_length: 14
j_call: TRBJ1-1
v_call: TRBV6-1
clone_size: .
d_call: TRBD1
cdr3_aa: CASTPTGPNTEAFF
cdr3_nt: TGTGCCAGCACGCCGACAGGGCCGAACACTGAAGCTTTCTTT

cdr3_length: 17
j_call: TRBJ2-2
v_call: TRBV30
clone_size: .
d_call: TRBD1
cdr3_aa: CAWSLSLTGGSTGELFF
cdr3_nt: TGTGCCTGGAGTTTGAGCTTGACAGGGGGCAGCACCGGGGAGCTGTTTTTT

cdr3_length: 18
j_call: TRBJ1-1
v_call: TRBV21-1
clone_size: .
d_call: .
cdr3_aa: CASSFSTGGNASNTEAFF
cdr3_nt: TGTGCCAGCAGCTTCTCGACAGGGGGTAACGCGTCGAACACTGAAGCTTTCTTT

cdr3_length: 14
j_call: TRBJ2-5
v_call: TRBV4-3
clone_size: .
d_call: TRBD2
cdr3_aa: CASSRAGLPETQYF
cdr3_nt: TGCGCCAGCAGTCGAGCGGGACTACCAGAGACCCAGTACTTC

cdr3_length: 15
j_call: TRBJ2-2
v_call: TRBV6-1
clone_size: few
d_call: .
cdr3_aa: CASSESLGGSGELFF
cdr3_nt: TGTGCCAGCAGTGAATCCCTCGGGGGAAGCGGGGAGCTGTTTTTT

cdr3_length: 15
j_call: TRBJ2-5
v_call: TRBV4-1
clone_size: .
d_call: TRBD1
cdr3_aa: CASSQDGTGQETQYF
cdr3_nt: TGCGCCAGCAGCCAAGATGGGACAGGGCAAGAGACCCAGTACTTC

cdr3_length: 12
j_call: TRBJ2-1
v_call: TRBV18
clone_size: .
d_call: .
cdr3_aa: CASSPPGQGQFF
cdr3_nt: TGTGCCAGCTCACCACCGGGACAAGGCCAGTTCTTC

cdr3_length: 13
j_call: TRBJ1-2
v_call: TRBV5-6
clone_size: .
d_call: .
cdr3_aa: CASSLRSGDGYTF
cdr3_nt: TGTGCCAGCAGCTTGCGGTCGGGGGATGGCTACACCTTC

cdr3_length: 14
j_call: TRBJ2-7
v_call: TRBV9
clone_size: .
d_call: TRBD1
cdr3_aa: CASSPGGSPYEQYF
cdr3_nt: TGTGCCAGCAGCCCAGGGGGCTCCCCCTACGAGCAGTACTTC

cdr3_length: 17
j_call: TRBJ2-2
v_call: TRBV4-3
clone_size: .
d_call: .
cdr3_aa: CASSQPRTEQNTGELFF
cdr3_nt: TGCGCCAGCAGCCAACCCCGGACAGAACAGAACACCGGGGAGCTGTTTTTT

cdr3_length: 15
j_call: TRBJ1-2
v_call: TRBV4-3
clone_size: .
d_call: .
cdr3_aa: CASSQDWGQGYGYTF
cdr3_nt: TGCGCCAGCAGCCAAGATTGGGGGCAGGGCTATGGCTACACCTTC

cdr3_length: 16
j_call: TRBJ1-3
v_call: TRBV7-2
clone_size: .
d_call: .
cdr3_aa: CASSPDRTTAGNTIYF
cdr3_nt: TGTGCCAGCAGCCCGGACCGGACAACTGCTGGAAACACCATATATTTT

cdr3_length: 15
j_call: TRBJ1-4
v_call: TRBV5-6
clone_size: .
d_call: .
cdr3_aa: CASSWGRGADEKLFF
cdr3_nt: TGTGCCAGCAGCTGGGGCAGGGGCGCGGATGAAAAACTGTTTTTT

cdr3_length: 16
j_call: TRBJ2-7
v_call: TRBV6-5
clone_size: .
d_call: .
cdr3_aa: CASSSPSQGRSYEQYF
cdr3_nt: TGTGCCAGCAGTTCTCCCTCCCAGGGGCGTTCCTACGAGCAGTACTTC

cdr3_length: 10
j_call: TRBJ2-1
v_call: TRBV28
clone_size: few
d_call: .
cdr3_aa: CASPSNEQFF
cdr3_nt: TGTGCCAGCCCGAGCAATGAGCAGTTCTTC

cdr3_length: 18
j_call: TRBJ2-1
v_call: TRBV7-6
clone_size: .
d_call: TRBD2
cdr3_aa: CASSLAGTSGILGNEQFF
cdr3_nt: TGTGCCAGCAGCTTAGCTGGGACTAGCGGGATACTTGGAAATGAGCAGTTCTTC

cdr3_length: 14
j_call: TRBJ1-4
v_call: TRBV6-5
clone_size: .
d_call: .
cdr3_aa: CASSTKGGGEKLFF
cdr3_nt: TGTGCCAGCAGTACTAAGGGGGGGGGTGAAAAACTGTTTTTT

cdr3_length: 18
j_call: TRBJ1-6
v_call: TRBV18
clone_size: .
d_call: TRBD1
cdr3_aa: CASSTIRQGSSYNSPLHF
cdr3_nt: TGTGCCAGCTCAACGATAAGACAGGGGAGCTCCTATAATTCACCCCTCCACTTT

cdr3_length: 13
j_call: TRBJ1-1
v_call: TRBV29-1
clone_size: .
d_call: .
cdr3_aa: CSVEDGAGTEAFF
cdr3_nt: TGCAGCGTTGAAGATGGTGCGGGCACGGAGGCTTTCTTT

cdr3_length: 14
j_call: TRBJ2-1
v_call: TRBV7-9
clone_size: .
d_call: TRBD2
cdr3_aa: CASSSWTGGNEQFF
cdr3_nt: TGTGCCAGCAGCTCCTGGACGGGAGGCAATGAGCAGTTCTTC

cdr3_length: 15
j_call: TRBJ1-1
v_call: TRBV5-4
clone_size: .
d_call: .
cdr3_aa: CASSLGVSGNTEAFF
cdr3_nt: TGTGCCAGCAGCTTGGGGGTCTCAGGGAACACTGAAGCTTTCTTT

cdr3_length: 14
j_call: TRBJ2-7
v_call: TRBV4-1
clone_size: .
d_call: .
cdr3_aa: CASSPDHGSYEQYF
cdr3_nt: TGCGCCAGCAGCCCTGATCATGGCAGCTACGAGCAGTACTTC

cdr3_length: 18
j_call: TRBJ2-2
v_call: TRBV9
clone_size: .
d_call: .
cdr3_aa: CASSVGLLQALNTGELFF
cdr3_nt: TGTGCCAGCAGCGTAGGCCTCCTTCAGGCACTCAACACCGGGGAGCTGTTTTTT

cdr3_length: 18
j_call: TRBJ2-1
v_call: TRBV28
clone_size: few
d_call: TRBD2
cdr3_aa: CASRPALSGTSGHNEQFF
cdr3_nt: TGTGCCAGCAGGCCCGCCCTGTCCGGGACTAGCGGCCACAATGAGCAGTTCTTC

cdr3_length: 14
j_call: TRBJ2-7
v_call: TRBV27
clone_size: .
d_call: TRBD2
cdr3_aa: CASSKLAGDYEQYF
cdr3_nt: TGTGCCAGCAGTAAACTAGCGGGGGACTACGAGCAGTACTTC